This T cell receptor beta chain stems from a study of post-analysis software for immune sequencing data. Across the whole study: Multiple sclerosis in the patients followed relapsing-remitting, secondary progressive and progressive-relapsing courses.

Unique molecular identifiers tagged the TCR beta cDNA libraries. Approximately 500,000 cDNA molecules were recovered from an input of roughly 0.85 to 10 million T cells. MiXCR, run by TCRdb on the PCR reads, gives a single entry per CDR3 protein. The sample carries around 700,000 distinct CDR3 sequences, 59% recorded once. Study conclusions and caveats: Those samples that were prepared in the same batch co-clustered strongly by F measure. Five or six TRBV segments, TRBV5-6, TRBV5-1 and TRBV20-1 among them, were found more frequent in patients than controls.

The germline V gene has CDR1 DFQATT and CDR2 SNEGSKA (reference sequence). CDR3 length: 13 amino acids. The germline V and J ends were trimmed by 6 bases and 4 bases, with 16 bases remaining between them. With regard to this clonotype: What it binds is not known.

The clonotype originates from a girl aged 2 to 10 with multiple sclerosis. The specimen was blood. The chain couples TRBV20-1 to TRBJ2-7; no clear D gene. Written as DNA, the CDR3 is TGCAGTGCCTCGTCGGCAGAGAAGTACGAGCAGTACTTC. This codes for CSASSAEKYEQYF.